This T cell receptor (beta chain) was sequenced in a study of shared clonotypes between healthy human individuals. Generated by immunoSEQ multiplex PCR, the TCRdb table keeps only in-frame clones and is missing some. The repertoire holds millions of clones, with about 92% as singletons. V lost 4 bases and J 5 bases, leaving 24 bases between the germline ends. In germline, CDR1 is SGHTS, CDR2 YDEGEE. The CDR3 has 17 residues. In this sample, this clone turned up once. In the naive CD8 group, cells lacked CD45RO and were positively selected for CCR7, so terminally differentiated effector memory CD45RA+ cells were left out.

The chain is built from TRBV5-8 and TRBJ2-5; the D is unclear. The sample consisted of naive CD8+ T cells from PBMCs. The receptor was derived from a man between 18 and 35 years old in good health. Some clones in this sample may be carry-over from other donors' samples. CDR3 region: CASSILSSFGYEETQYF. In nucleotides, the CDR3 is TGTGCCAGCAGCATCCTATCGTCGTTCGGATATGAGGAGACCCAGTACTTC.